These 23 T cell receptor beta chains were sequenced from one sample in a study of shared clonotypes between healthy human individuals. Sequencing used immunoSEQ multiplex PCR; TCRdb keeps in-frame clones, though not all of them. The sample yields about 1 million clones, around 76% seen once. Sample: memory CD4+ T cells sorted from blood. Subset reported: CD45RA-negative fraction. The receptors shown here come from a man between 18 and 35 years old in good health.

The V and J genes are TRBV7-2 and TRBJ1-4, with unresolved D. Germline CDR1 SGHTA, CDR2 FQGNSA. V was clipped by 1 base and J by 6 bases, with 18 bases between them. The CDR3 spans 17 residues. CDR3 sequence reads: CASSLVDRASGHEKLFF. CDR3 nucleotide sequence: TGTGCCAGCAGCTTAGTCGATAGAGCCAGCGGACATGAAAAACTGTTTTTT.

CDR3 protein: CASSPGGTGNTIYF. CDR3 nucleotide sequence: TGTGCCAGCAGCCCCGGGGGGACAGGAAACACCATATATTTT. V usage is TRBV7-3 and J usage is TRBJ1-3, with D perhaps matching TRBD1 (6 bases). The V gene lost 5 bases and the J gene lost 4 bases, with 12 bases spanning the gap. This CDR3 is built from 14 residues. In germline, CDR1 is SGHTA, CDR2 FQGTGA. Supplemented by reference TRBV7-3 and TRBJ1-3, the full variable domain reads GAGVSQTPSNKVTEKGKYVELRCDPISGHTALYWYRQSLGQGPEFLIYFQGTGAADDSGLPNDRFFAVRPEGSVSTLKIQRTERGDSAVYLCASSPGGTGNTIYFGEGSWLTVV.

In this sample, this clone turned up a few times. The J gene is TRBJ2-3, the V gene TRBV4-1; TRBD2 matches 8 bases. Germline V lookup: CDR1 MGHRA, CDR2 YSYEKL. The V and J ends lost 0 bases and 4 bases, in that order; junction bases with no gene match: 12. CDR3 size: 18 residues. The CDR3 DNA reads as TGCGCCAGCAGCCAAGACCGGGGGGGCCCCTTGGCATCAGATACGCAGTATTTT. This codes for CASSQDRGGPLASDTQYF.

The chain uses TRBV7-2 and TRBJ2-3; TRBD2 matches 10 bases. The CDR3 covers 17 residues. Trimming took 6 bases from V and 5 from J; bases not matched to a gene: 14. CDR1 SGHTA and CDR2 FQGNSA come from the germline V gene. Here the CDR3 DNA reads TGTGCCAGCAGTTTGCCTCGGGGGGCTAGCGGGAGAGATACGCAGTATTTT. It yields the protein CASSLPRGASGRDTQYF.

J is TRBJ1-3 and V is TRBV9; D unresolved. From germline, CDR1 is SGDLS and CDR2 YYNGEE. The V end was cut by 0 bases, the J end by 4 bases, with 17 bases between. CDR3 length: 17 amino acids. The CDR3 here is CASSVGVPYTAGNTIYF. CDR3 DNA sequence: TGTGCCAGCAGCGTAGGAGTCCCCTACACGGCCGGAAACACCATATATTTT.

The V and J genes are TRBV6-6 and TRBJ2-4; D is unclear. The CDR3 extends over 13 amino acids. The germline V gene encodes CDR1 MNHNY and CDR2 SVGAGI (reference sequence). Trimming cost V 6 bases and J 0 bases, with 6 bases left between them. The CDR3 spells CASRELAKNIQYF. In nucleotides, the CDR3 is TGTGCCAGCAGGGAACTAGCCAAAAACATTCAGTACTTC.

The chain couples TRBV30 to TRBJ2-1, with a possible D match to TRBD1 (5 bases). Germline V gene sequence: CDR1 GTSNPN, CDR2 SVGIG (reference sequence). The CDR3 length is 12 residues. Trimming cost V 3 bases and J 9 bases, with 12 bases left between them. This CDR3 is CAWSKGLTEQFF. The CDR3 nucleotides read TGTGCCTGGAGCAAGGGGCTGACTGAGCAGTTCTTC.

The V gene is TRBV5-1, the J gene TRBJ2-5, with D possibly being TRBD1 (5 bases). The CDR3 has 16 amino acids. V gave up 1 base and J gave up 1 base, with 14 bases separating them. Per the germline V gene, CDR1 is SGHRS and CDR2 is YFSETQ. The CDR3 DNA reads TGCGCCAGCAGCTTGACGGTAATGGGGCCCCAAGAGACCCAGTACTTC. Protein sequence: CASSLTVMGPQETQYF.

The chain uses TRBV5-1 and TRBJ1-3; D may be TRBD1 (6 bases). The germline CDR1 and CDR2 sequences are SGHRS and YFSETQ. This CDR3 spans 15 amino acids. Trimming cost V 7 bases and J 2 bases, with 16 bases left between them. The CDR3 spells CASPLYRTAGNTIYF. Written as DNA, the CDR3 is TGCGCCAGCCCCCTATACCGGACAGCTGGAAACACCATATATTTT.

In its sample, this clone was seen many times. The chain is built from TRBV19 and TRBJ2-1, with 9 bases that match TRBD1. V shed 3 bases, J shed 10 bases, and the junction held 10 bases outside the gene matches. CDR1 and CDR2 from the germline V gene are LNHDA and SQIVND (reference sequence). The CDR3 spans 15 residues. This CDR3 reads CASSIGTGSWGEQFF. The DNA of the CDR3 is TGTGCCAGTAGTATTGGGACAGGGTCATGGGGGGAGCAGTTCTTC.

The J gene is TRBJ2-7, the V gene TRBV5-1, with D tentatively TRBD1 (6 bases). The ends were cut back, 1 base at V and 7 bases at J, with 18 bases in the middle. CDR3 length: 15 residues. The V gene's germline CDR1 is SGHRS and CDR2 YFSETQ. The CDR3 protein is CASSLLGARGDEQYF. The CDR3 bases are TGCGCCAGCAGCTTGCTGGGGGCGCGAGGGGATGAGCAGTACTTC.

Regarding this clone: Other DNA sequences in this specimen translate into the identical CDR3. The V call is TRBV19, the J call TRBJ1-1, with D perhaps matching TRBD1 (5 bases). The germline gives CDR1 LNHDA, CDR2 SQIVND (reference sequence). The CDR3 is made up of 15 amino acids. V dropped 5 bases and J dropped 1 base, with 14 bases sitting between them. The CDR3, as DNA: TGTGCCAGTAGTCCAGGGAGGGGTAAGAACACTGAAGCTTTCTTT. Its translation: CASSPGRGKNTEAFF.

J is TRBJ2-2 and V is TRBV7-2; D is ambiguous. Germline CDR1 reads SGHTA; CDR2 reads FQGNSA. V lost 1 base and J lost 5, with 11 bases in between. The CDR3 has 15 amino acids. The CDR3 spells CASSLDYSSTGELFF. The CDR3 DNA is TGTGCCAGCAGCTTAGACTATTCCTCAACCGGGGAGCTGTTTTTT.

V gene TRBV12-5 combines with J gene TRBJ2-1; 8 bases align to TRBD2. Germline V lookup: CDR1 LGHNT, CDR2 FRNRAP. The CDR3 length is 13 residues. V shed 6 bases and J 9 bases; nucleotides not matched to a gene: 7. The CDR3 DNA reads TGTGCTAGTGGCCCGACCGGGAGGGGTGAGCAGTTCTTC. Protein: CASGPTGRGEQFF.

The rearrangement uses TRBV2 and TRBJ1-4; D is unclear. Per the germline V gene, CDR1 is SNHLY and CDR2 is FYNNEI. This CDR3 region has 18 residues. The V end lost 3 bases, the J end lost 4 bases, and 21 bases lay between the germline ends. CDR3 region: CASSDVGRGGAFNEKLFF. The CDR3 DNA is TGTGCCAGCAGTGATGTAGGTCGGGGAGGAGCCTTTAATGAAAAACTGTTTTTT.

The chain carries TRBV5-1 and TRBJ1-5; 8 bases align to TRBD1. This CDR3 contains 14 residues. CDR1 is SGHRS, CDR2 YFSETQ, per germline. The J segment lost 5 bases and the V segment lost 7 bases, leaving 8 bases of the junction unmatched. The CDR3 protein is CASSRGPSYQPQHF. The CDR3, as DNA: TGCGCCAGCTCCAGGGGGCCCTCGTATCAGCCCCAGCATTTT. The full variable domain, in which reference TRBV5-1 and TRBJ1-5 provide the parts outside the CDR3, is KAGVTQTPRYLIKTRGQQVTLSCSPISGHRSVSWYQQTPGQGLQFLFEYFSETQRNKGNFPGRFSGRQFSNSRSEMNVSTLELGDSALYLCASSRGPSYQPQHFGDGTRLSIL.

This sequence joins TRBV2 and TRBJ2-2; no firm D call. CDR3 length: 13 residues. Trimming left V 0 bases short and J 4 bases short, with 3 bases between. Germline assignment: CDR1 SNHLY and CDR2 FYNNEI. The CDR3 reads CASSEARTGELFF. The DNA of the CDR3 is TGTGCCAGCAGTGAAGCACGCACCGGGGAGCTGTTTTTT.

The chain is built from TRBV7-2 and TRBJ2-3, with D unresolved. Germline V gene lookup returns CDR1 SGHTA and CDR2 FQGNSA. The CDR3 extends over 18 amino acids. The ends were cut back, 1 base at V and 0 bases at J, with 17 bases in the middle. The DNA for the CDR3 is TGTGCCAGCAGCTTAGGGGCCCTGGGCGCAGCTAGCACAGATACGCAGTATTTT. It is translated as CASSLGALGAASTDTQYF. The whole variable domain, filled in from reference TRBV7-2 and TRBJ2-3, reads GAGVSQSPSNKVTEKGKDVELRCDPISGHTALYWYRQSLGQGLEFLIYFQGNSAPDKSGLPSDRFSAERTGGSVSTLTIQRTQQEDSAVYLCASSLGALGAASTDTQYFGPGTRLTVL.

DNA for the CDR3: TGTGCCACGGGGAGGGACAGGGGATTTGGCGAGCAGTACTTC. As protein: CATGRDRGFGEQYF. This rearrangement joins TRBV2 to TRBJ2-7, with TRBD1 matching over 10 bases. This CDR3 is 14 amino acids long. Germline values: CDR1 SNHLY, CDR2 FYNNEI. The ends lost 10 bases at V and 6 bases at J; junction bases unmatched: 12.

The CDR3 sequence is CASSRDWSYEQYF. CDR3 DNA sequence: TGTGCCAGCAGCCGAGACTGGTCCTACGAGCAGTACTTC. This chain uses TRBV5-4 with TRBJ2-7; D not resolved. V lost 4 bases and J 1 base, leaving 9 bases between the germline ends. Germline assignment: CDR1 SGHNT and CDR2 YYREEE (reference sequence). The CDR3 length is 13 residues. Complete variable domain (other parts from reference TRBV5-4 and TRBJ2-7): ETGVTQSPTHLIKTRGQQVTLRCSSQSGHNTVSWYQQALGQGPQFIFQYYREEENGRGNFPPRFSGLQFPNYSSELNVNALELDDSALYLCASSRDWSYEQYFGPGTRLTVT.

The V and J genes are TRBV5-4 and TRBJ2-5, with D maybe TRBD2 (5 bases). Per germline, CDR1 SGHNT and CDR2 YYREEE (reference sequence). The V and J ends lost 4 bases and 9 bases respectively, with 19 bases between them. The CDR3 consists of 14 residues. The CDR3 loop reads CASSPGDAGGPQYF. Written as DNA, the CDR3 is TGTGCCAGCAGCCCGGGCGACGCGGGCGGGCCCCAGTACTTC.

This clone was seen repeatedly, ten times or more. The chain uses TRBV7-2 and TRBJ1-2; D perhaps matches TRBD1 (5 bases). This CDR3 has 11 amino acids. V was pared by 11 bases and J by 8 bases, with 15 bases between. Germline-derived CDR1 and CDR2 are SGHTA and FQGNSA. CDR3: CADRGESGYTF. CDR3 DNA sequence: TGTGCCGACCGGGGCGAGAGCGGCTACACCTTC.

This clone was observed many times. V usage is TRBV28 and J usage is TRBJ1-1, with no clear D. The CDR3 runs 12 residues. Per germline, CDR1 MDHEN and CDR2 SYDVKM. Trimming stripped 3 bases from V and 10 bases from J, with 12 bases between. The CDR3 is CASSLPLKGAFF. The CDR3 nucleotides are TGTGCCAGCAGTTTGCCCCTCAAGGGAGCTTTCTTT.